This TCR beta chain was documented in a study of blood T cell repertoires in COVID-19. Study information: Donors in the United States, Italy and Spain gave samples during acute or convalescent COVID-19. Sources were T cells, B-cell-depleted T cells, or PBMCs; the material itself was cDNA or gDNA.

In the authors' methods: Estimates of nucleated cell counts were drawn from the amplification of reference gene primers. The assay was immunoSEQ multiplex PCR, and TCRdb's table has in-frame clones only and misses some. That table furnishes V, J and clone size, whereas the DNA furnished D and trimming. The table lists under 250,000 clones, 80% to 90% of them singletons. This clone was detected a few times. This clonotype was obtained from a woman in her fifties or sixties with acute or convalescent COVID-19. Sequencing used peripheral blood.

The DNA for the CDR3 is TGTGCCAGCAGCACGAGCGGGAGGGATGAGCAGTTCTTC. As protein: CASSTSGRDEQFF. The rearrangement joins TRBV11-2 to TRBJ2-1, with 10 bases identical to TRBD2. CDR1 is SGHAT, CDR2 FQNNGV, per germline. V was clipped by 5 bases and J by 8 bases; unmatched bases: 3. The CDR3 has 13 amino acids.